What follows describes a single TCR beta chain. Its antigen is still unknown. As for treatment: about 20 received Ad26.COV2.S at low or high dose, single or two shots; roughly five received placebo; per-sample allocation not given. The investigators took samples on day 63 after the first vaccine or placebo injection. The sample comes from a study of Ad26.COV2.S vaccination and SARS-CoV-2 variants. Overall study findings and caveats: Measures of TCR breadth and depth may have fallen short of total T cell responses. Similar non-spike TCR breadth was seen in vaccine and placebo recipients. Marked by substantial breadth, spike-specific CD8+ and CD4+ T cell responses were reportedly seen after vaccination.

Here immunoSEQ multiplex PCR was the method, and the copy in TCRdb shows in-frame clones only, minus some. Found here are more than 300,000 clones, roughly 84% of them singletons; the top ten hold approximately 2%. This CDR3 contains 14 residues. The V and J ends lost 4 bases and 4 bases respectively, with 13 bases between them. Germline loops: CDR1 MNHEY, CDR2 SVGAGI. The clonotype originates from a person aged 18 to 59 who received the Ad26.COV2.S COVID-19 vaccine or a placebo. Source: peripheral blood, taken in a trial of Ad26.COV2.S vaccine versus placebo. The rearrangement links TRBV6-5 to TRBJ1-1, with D perhaps matching TRBD1 (6 bases). In DNA form, the CDR3 reads TGTGCCAGCAGTTTGGGGGGCGCGGGCACTGAAGCTTTCTTT. This sequence encodes CASSLGGAGTEAFF.